This T cell receptor (beta chain) was sequenced for a study of T cell responses to AZD1222 COVID-19 vaccine (dated by TCRdb to the early 2020s). Background on the whole study: TCR sequencing covered 230 or so trial participants: approximately 200 given two doses of AZD1222 and 26 given two doses of MenACWY control vaccine. Trial participants were enrolled by age into 18-55, 56-69 and 70-plus year subgroups, with about 150, 28 and 57 TCR-sequenced participants respectively.

The CDR3 regions of human TCRbeta chains were analyzed by immunosequencing. As for the original processing: TCRs in the repertoires were compared against a reference library of SARS-CoV-2-specific TCRs that had been generated with the MIRA antigen-specificity platform. Breadth was defined as the fraction of unique TCRs that were SARS-CoV-2-associated, and depth was defined as the fraction of total T cells that were SARS-CoV-2-associated. Using the MIRA data, every spike-specific TCR was mapped to the spike region that the TCR reacted to and assigned to either a CD4 or a CD8 class. Log10-transformed breadth and depth values were compared by one-way ANOVA with Sidak's multiple comparisons tests. Imported from immuneACCESS, the table was reduced by TCRdb to in-frame sequences with V and J called. These copies leave out some clones; in studies compared against another copy, an unresolved V gene accounts for under half, and the cause of the remainder is not known. V and J calls and clone size are copied from that table; D and trimming were computed from the DNA. Within this sample are some 97,000 clones, with more than 75% of them counted one time only. 4.2% of the sample is taken by the ten largest.

Interpreted using the paper, the time point label stands for: baseline before first vaccination. This specimen's treatment or condition label, per the study, means: meningococcal conjugate vaccine given as trial control. The vaccinee samples were drawn from two UK trials, COV001 and COV002, one of which was a single-blind randomized controlled phase 2/3 trial testing AZD1222 (ChAdOx1 nCoV-19) in healthy adults. For TCRbeta chain sequencing, PBMC samples from trial participants were taken at day 0 and at day 28 after the second dose. The paper as a whole reports these results and caveats: Reportedly, close to half of the unique spike-specific TCRs recognized epitopes lying outside the regions that are mutated in the B.1.351 and B.1.1.7 variants. Because no day 14 peak-response samples were available, the repertoires could be characterized only after the peak T cell response. The vaccine-associated CD4 TCRs covered the entire spike protein, and the dominant responses fell in regions 160-218 and 743-854. Conclusions about previously exposed vaccinees are limited because only six or seven AZD1222 recipients were SARS-CoV-2 seropositive at baseline. After two AZD1222 doses, both the breadth and the depth of spike-specific TCRs were significantly higher than at day 0 and than in MenACWY recipients. Participants were mostly white British and included more females than males, and it was suggested by the authors that clonal diversity may have been underestimated. The 56-69-year group was small, and its depth increase did not reach significance, likely because of low power.

Concerning this clone itself: The target of this receptor is not known. Base qualities are not provided; no much larger clone lies one nucleotide away.

V loses 4 bases of germline sequence and J loses 1 base, and the interval between the two ends is 10 bases. The CDR3 goes from the cysteine to the phenylalanine over 15 residues. Only the CDR3 DNA is retained, 45 bases long and in frame from the first base. In the germline V gene, CDR1 corresponds to KGHSH and CDR2 to LQKENI. The sample consisted of peripheral blood, taken on day 0 of MenACWY control vaccination. The receptor chain draws on TRBV18 and TRBJ2-2; no D gene call is confident. This TCR derives from an adult in good health. The CDR3 loop reads CASSRSQRNTGELFF. The bases read TGTGCCAGCTCACGGTCACAAAGGAACACCGGGGAGCTGTTTTTT.